The rows below give T cell receptor beta chains drawn from one sample of a study of blood T cell repertoires in COVID-19. Sequencing used immunoSEQ multiplex PCR; TCRdb keeps in-frame clones, though not all of them. The sample shows roughly 350,000 clones, about 90% of them seen only once. The sequencing sample was made of peripheral blood. Source of these receptors: a woman between 65 and 79 years old with COVID-19, enrolled during active disease. CDR3s include the opening cysteine and the closing phenylalanine or tryptophan. Fields, in order: V gene, clone size, J gene, D gene, CDR3 DNA, CDR3 protein. A D gene is named only where the DNA matches it firmly. The size of a clone is reported for some rows only, either as once, few or many, or as a class for expanded clones.

TRBV30	NA	TRBJ2-5	TRBD2	TGTGCCTGGAGGACTAGCGGGGCTCAAGAGACCCAGTACTTC	CAWRTSGAQETQYF
TRBV3-1/TRBV3-2	NA	TRBJ1-2	NA	TGTGCCAGCAGCCAAGATGCAGGGTCTTTCGACTACACCTTC	CASSQDAGSFDYTF
TRBV10-3	once	TRBJ1-4	TRBD1	TGTGCCATCAGCGTACGGACAGGGCGTAATGAAAAACTGTTTTTT	CAISVRTGRNEKLFF
TRBV5-8	once	TRBJ1-1	NA	TGTGCCAGCAGCGTAGGGGAATTGGACACTGAAGCTTTCTTT	CASSVGELDTEAFF
TRBV24-1	NA	TRBJ2-2	NA	TGTGCCACCAGTGACATCGGTTTCACCGGGGAGCTGTTTTTT	CATSDIGFTGELFF
TRBV9	NA	TRBJ2-7	TRBD2	TGTGCCAGCAGCCCTAACCCTAGCGGGGGGTCCCACGAGCAGTACTTC	CASSPNPSGGSHEQYF
TRBV4-2	once	TRBJ1-3	TRBD1	TGTGCCAGCAGCCCGAAGACAGGGCAGCGTCTTGGAAACACCATATATTTT	CASSPKTGQRLGNTIYF
TRBV4-1	NA	TRBJ1-2	NA	TGCGCCAGCAGCCAAGATCGTAAAGGACTTCCTTATGGCTACACCTTC	CASSQDRKGLPYGYTF
TRBV5-6	NA	TRBJ2-7	NA	TGTGCCAGCAGCGGCACAGGGTCTGGGTTTAGCGAGCAGTACTTC	CASSGTGSGFSEQYF
TRBV18	few	TRBJ1-1	TRBD1	TGTGCCAGCTCACCGTCGATTTCCGGAGCGGGACAGGGGGCGATCGAGACCACTGAAGCTTTCTTT	CASSPSISGAGQGAIETTEAFF
TRBV6-2/TRBV6-3	NA	TRBJ1-2	TRBD1	TGTGCCAGCAGTTACCTCCGGGACAGGGGGCGCACTCGAAATGGCTACACCTTC	CASSYLRDRGRTRNGYTF
TRBV28	NA	TRBJ1-5	NA	TGTGCCAGCAGCACCGGGACAAATAGCAATCAGCCCCAGCATTTT	CASSTGTNSNQPQHF
TRBV6-5	NA	TRBJ1-5	TRBD1	TGTGCCAGCAGTCACGACAGGGATAGCAATCAGCCCCAGCATTTT	CASSHDRDSNQPQHF
TRBV12-5	NA	TRBJ1-6	NA	TGTGCTAGTGGTTCGCGCCCCCTAGGACAGAAAATTTATAATTCACCCCTCCACTTT	CASGSRPLGQKIYNSPLHF
TRBV6-5	few	TRBJ2-7	NA	TGTGCCAGCAAAAGGGGGTCGGGCTCCTACGAGCAGTACTTC	CASKRGSGSYEQYF
TRBV7-3	few	TRBJ2-3	NA	TGTGCCAGCAGCCTACGACATCCAGATACGCAGTATTTT	CASSLRHPDTQYF
TRBV24-1	few	TRBJ2-7	NA	TGTGCCACCAGTGACTCCTCGGCATACGGCGGCTACGAGCAGTACTTC	CATSDSSAYGGYEQYF
TRBV9	NA	TRBJ2-7	NA	TGTGCCAGCAGCACAAGTTACAGGGAGGGGGAGCAGTACTTC	CASSTSYREGEQYF
TRBV7-2	NA	TRBJ2-2	TRBD2	TGTGCCAGCAGCCCTAGCGGGGGGGCCACCGGGGAGCTGTTTTTT	CASSPSGGATGELFF
TRBV21-1	NA	TRBJ2-7	NA	TGTGCCAGCAGCAAGGGAATGACAGCGCCCTACGAGCAGTACTTC	CASSKGMTAPYEQYF
TRBV19	NA	TRBJ2-1	NA	TGTGCCAGTAGTTGGACAGGAGGGTATGGGGATGAGCAGTTCTTC	CASSWTGGYGDEQFF
TRBV24-1	NA	TRBJ1-2	TRBD1	TGTGCCACCAGTAGCTATCGGACAGGAGGGAATGGCTACACCTTC	CATSSYRTGGNGYTF
TRBV5-6	few	TRBJ2-1	TRBD2	TGTGCCAGCAGCGAGCGCGGGACTAGCAAGCAAAATGAGCAGTTCTTC	CASSERGTSKQNEQFF
TRBV3-1/TRBV3-2	NA	TRBJ1-1	TRBD1	TGTGCCAGCAGCCGCGACAGGGGGCGAGGTACTGAAGCTTTCTTT	CASSRDRGRGTEAFF
TRBV3-1/TRBV3-2	NA	TRBJ1-6	TRBD1	TGTGCCAGCAGCCCCGGGACAGGCGATAATTCACCCCTCCACTTT	CASSPGTGDNSPLHF
TRBV6-2/TRBV6-3	NA	TRBJ2-3	NA	TGTGCCAGCAGTTACTCACGGGGGATTAACACAGATACGCAGTATTTT	CASSYSRGINTDTQYF
TRBV5-1	NA	TRBJ1-3	NA	TGCGCCAGCAGCTTGCGGGGAGAAGAAAACACCATATATTTT	CASSLRGEENTIYF
TRBV18	NA	TRBJ2-7	TRBD2	TGTGCCAGCTCACCAACCACTAGCGGGGGGCATTCTTACGAGCAGTACTTC	CASSPTTSGGHSYEQYF
TRBV3-1/TRBV3-2	NA	TRBJ2-7	NA	TGTGCCAGCAGCCTCCGGGACAAACTATACGAGCAGTACTTC	CASSLRDKLYEQYF
TRBV20-1	NA	TRBJ1-2	NA	TGCAGTGCTAGAGTCAGGTTGGGCTACACCTTC	CSARVRLGYTF
TRBV6-5	few	TRBJ1-1	NA	TGTGCCAGCCGGAGGGGTCGCGCTGAAGCTTTCTTT	CASRRGRAEAFF
TRBV2	few	TRBJ1-1	NA	TGTGCCAGCAGTCCCCGAGGGGGAGGGACTGAAGCTTTCTTT	CASSPRGGGTEAFF
TRBV7-2	once	TRBJ1-5	NA	TGTGCCAGCAGCTTGGGAGGGGCGGTGAATCAGCCCCAGCATTTT	CASSLGGAVNQPQHF
TRBV9	NA	TRBJ2-1	NA	TGTGCCAGCAGCGTAGACCGGACAGAGTATGGTCAGCAGTTCTTC	CASSVDRTEYGQQFF
TRBV24-1	NA	TRBJ1-5	NA	TGTGCCACCAGTGACGCCTATAGCAATCAGCCCCAGCATTTT	CATSDAYSNQPQHF
TRBV11-2	NA	TRBJ2-3	TRBD2	TGTGCCAGCCGGCGCCTAGCGGGGGCCCTCACAGATACGCAGTATTTT	CASRRLAGALTDTQYF
TRBV11-2	NA	TRBJ1-1	NA	TGTGCCAGCAGCGTCTCGACCGGGACTTCTGAAGCTTTCTTT	CASSVSTGTSEAFF
TRBV24-1	NA	TRBJ2-1	NA	TGTGCCACCAGTGATTGGGGGCAAGGCTATGAGCAGTTCTTC	CATSDWGQGYEQFF
TRBV6-4	NA	TRBJ2-1	NA	TGTGCCAGCAGTGGGGGGGACCACAATGAGCAGTTCTTC	CASSGGDHNEQFF
TRBV5-4	once	TRBJ1-1	NA	TGTGCCAGCAGCTTCCGTAACAGAGATGAAGCTTTCTTT	CASSFRNRDEAFF
TRBV15	NA	TRBJ1-2	TRBD1	TGTGCCACCAGCAGACCAACCGGGACAGGGGGCCCTAACTATGGCTACACCTTC	CATSRPTGTGGPNYGYTF
TRBV4-2	NA	TRBJ2-3	NA	TGTGCCAGCAGCCAAGACGGCGGCTGGATATCTAGCACAGATACGCAGTATTTT	CASSQDGGWISSTDTQYF
TRBV7-9	NA	TRBJ2-3	NA	TGTGCCAGCAGCTTAGAAGTAGGGGGGGCTACAGATACGCAGTATTTT	CASSLEVGGATDTQYF
TRBV19	NA	TRBJ2-4	TRBD2	TGTGCCAGTAGTAAACCCGGACTAGCGGGCAAAAACATTCAGTACTTC	CASSKPGLAGKNIQYF
TRBV7-2	once	TRBJ2-2	TRBD1	TGTGCCAGCAGCCGGGACAGGGGACAGCGGGAGCTGTTTTTT	CASSRDRGQRELFF
TRBV30	NA	TRBJ2-3	TRBD1	TGTGCCTGGAGTGTAGGGCAGGGGGTAAATACGCAGTATTTT	CAWSVGQGVNTQYF
TRBV29-1	NA	TRBJ1-2	NA	TGCAGCGTCAATAACGCACGGAACTATGGCTACACCTTC	CSVNNARNYGYTF
TRBV6-6	NA	TRBJ1-5	TRBD1	TGTGCCAGCAGTCGGGACAGGGGGCCGACAGTGAGCAATCAGCCCCAGCATTTT	CASSRDRGPTVSNQPQHF
TRBV7-2	few	TRBJ1-1	NA	TGTGCCAGCAGCCCTTGGCACACTGAGCAGGGTGAAGCTTTCTTT	CASSPWHTEQGEAFF
TRBV5-4	NA	TRBJ1-6	NA	TGTGCCAGCAGCCTGACAGTAAACGACAATTCACCCCTCCACTTT	CASSLTVNDNSPLHF
TRBV6-2/TRBV6-3	NA	TRBJ1-6	NA	TGTGCCAGCAGTCTCCGATTAAGCGGGTCACCCCTCCACTTT	CASSLRLSGSPLHF
TRBV7-2	NA	TRBJ1-5	TRBD1	TGTGCCAGCAGCGCGGACAGGGGGGGCGGTCAGCCCCAGCATTTT	CASSADRGGGQPQHF
TRBV6-2/TRBV6-3	once	TRBJ1-2	NA	TGTGCCAGCAGTCCCGGACAGACTTATGGCTACACCTTC	CASSPGQTYGYTF
TRBV2	NA	TRBJ1-5	TRBD1	TGTGCCAGCAGGGGACAGTCTAATCAGCCCCAGCATTTT	CASRGQSNQPQHF
TRBV19	once	TRBJ1-2	TRBD1	TGTGCCAGTAGTCCCGGGACAGGGGGCGAGTACTATGGCTACACCTTC	CASSPGTGGEYYGYTF